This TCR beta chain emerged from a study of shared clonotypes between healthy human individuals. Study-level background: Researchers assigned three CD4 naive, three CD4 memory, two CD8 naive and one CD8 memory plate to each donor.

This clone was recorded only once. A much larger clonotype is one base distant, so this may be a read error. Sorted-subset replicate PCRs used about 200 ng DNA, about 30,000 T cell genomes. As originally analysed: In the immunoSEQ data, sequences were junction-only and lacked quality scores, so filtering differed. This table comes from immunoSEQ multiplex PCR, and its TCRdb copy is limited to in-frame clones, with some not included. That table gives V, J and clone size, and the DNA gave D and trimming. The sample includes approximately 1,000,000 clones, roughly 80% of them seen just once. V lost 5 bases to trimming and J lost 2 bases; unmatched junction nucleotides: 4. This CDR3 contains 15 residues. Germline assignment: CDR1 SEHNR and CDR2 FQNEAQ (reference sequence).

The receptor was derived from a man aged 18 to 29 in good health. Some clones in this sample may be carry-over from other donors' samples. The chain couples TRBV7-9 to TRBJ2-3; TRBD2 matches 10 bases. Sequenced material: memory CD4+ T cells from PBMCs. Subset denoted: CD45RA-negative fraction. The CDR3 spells CASSPGTSVTDTQYF. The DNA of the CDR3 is TGTGCCAGCAGCCCCGGGACTAGCGTCACAGATACGCAGTATTTT.